This T cell receptor (beta chain) was found in a study of OX40 agonist ivuxolimab in advanced cancers. Study-level background: Under the entry rules, prior anti-PD-1, anti-PD-L1 or anti-CTLA-4 therapy was allowed, and about 40% had some.

The V segment lost 3 bases and the J segment 3 bases; nucleotides outside the gene matches: 6. This CDR3 has 15 amino acids. Germline CDR1 reads SGHRS; CDR2 reads YFSETQ. Turning to this clone: The antigen remains unidentified.

Using immunoSEQ multiplex PCR, the repertoire was profiled, and TCRdb retains in-frame clones only, with some absent. The sample holds fewer than 140,000 clones, about nine tenths seen once. Study results and limitations: Partial responders at 0.1-3.0 mg/kg showed near-lowest clonal expansion.

This specimen was CD4+ or CD8+ T cells sorted from blood, taken in a trial of the OX40 agonist ivuxolimab. The chain joins TRBV5-1 to TRBJ2-1; TRBD2 aligns across 7 bases. This receptor was identified in an adult with an advanced solid tumor such as melanoma, head and neck, liver or kidney cancer. CDR3 sequence reads: CASSSSGEHYNEQFF. DNA for the CDR3: TGCGCCAGCAGCTCCAGCGGGGAACACTACAATGAGCAGTTCTTC.